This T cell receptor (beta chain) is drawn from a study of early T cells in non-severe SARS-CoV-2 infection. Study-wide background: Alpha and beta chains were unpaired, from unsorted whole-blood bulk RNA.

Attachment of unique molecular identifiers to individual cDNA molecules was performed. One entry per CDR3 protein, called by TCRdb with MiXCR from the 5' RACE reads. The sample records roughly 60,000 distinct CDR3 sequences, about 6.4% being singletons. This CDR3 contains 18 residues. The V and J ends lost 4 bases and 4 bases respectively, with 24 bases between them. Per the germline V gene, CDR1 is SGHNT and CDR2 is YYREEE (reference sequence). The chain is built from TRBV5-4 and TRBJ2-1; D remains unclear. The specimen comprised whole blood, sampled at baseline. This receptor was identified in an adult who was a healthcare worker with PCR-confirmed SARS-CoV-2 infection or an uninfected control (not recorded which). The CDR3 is CASSPPPGTQGLYNEQFF. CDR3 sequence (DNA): TGTGCCAGCAGCCCGCCGCCAGGTACACAAGGGTTATACAATGAGCAGTTCTTC.